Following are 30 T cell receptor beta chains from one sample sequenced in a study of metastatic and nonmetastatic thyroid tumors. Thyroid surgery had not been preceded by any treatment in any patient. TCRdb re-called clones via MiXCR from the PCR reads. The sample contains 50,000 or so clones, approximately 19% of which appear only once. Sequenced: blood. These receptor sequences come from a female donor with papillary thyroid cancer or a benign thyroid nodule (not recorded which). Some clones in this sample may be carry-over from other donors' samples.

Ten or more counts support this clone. The CDR3 DNA reads as TGTGCCAGCACCCAGGGCCGGAATGAGCAGTTCTTC. Its translation is CASTQGRNEQFF. The V gene is TRBV28, the J gene TRBJ2-1; TRBD1 is a possible D gene (5 bases). Between the trimmed V and J ends, which lost 7 bases and 7 bases, there was a span of 11 bases. In germline, CDR1 is MDHEN, CDR2 SYDVKM. This CDR3 has 12 residues.

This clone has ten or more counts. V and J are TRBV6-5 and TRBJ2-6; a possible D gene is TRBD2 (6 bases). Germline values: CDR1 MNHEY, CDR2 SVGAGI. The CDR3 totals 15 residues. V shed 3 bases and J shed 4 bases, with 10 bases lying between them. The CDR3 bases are TGTGCCAGCAGTTATGGAGGGGACGGGGCCAACGTCCTGACTTTC. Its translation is CASSYGGDGANVLTF.

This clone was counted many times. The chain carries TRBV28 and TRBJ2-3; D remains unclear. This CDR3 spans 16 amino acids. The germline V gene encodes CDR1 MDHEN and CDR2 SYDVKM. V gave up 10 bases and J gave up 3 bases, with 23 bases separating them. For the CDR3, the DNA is TGTGCCACAATCTCGTCAGGCCGGGCGAAGACAGATACGCAGTATTTT. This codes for CATISSGRAKTDTQYF.

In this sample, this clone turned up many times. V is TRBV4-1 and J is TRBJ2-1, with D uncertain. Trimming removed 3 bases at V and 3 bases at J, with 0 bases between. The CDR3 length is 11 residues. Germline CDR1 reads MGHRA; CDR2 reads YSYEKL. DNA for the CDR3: TGCGCCAGCAGCCACTACAATGAGCAGTTCTTC. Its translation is CASSHYNEQFF.

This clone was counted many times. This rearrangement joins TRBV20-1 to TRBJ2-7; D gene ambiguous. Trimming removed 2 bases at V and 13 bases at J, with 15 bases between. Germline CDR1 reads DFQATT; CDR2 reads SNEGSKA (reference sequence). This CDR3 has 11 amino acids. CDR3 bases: TGCAGTGCTAGAAGACTGGTGCACAGTTACTTC. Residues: CSARRLVHSYF.

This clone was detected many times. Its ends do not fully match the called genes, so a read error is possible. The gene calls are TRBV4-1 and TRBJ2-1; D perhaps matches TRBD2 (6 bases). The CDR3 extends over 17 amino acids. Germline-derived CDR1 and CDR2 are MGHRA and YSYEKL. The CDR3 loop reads CASSEEYAGRLDNEQFF. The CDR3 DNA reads TGCGCCAGCAGCGAAGAATATGCGGGACGGCTCGACAATGAGCAGTTCTTC.

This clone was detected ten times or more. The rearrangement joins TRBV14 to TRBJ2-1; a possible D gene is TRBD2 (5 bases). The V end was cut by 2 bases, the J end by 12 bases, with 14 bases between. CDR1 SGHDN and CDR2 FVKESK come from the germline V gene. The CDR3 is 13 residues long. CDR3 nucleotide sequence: TGTGCCAGCAGCCAAACCCGGACTGCCTGGCAGTTCTTC. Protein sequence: CASSQTRTAWQFF. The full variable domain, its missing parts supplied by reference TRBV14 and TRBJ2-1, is EAGVTQFPSHSVIEKGQTVTLRCDPISGHDNLYWYRRVMGKEIKFLLHFVKESKQDESGMPNNRFLAERTGGTYSTLKVQPAELEDSGVYFCASSQTRTAWQFFGPGTRLTVL.

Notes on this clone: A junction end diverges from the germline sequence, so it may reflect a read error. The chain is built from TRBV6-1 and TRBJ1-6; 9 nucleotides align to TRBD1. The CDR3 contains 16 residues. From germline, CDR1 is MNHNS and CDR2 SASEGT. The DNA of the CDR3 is TGTGCCATCAGTTGGACAGGGGCCCGGGGTGATTCACCCCTCCACTTT. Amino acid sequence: CAISWTGARGDSPLHF.

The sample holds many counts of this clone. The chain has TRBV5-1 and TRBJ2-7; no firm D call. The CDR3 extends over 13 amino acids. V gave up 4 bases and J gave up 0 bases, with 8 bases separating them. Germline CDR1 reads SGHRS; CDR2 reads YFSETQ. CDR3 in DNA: TGCGCCAGCAGCACCCTAGTCTCCTACGAGCAGTACTTC. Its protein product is CASSTLVSYEQYF.

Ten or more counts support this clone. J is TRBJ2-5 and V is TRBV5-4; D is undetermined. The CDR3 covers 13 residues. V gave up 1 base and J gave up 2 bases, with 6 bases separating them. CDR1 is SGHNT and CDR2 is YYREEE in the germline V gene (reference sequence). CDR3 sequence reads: CASSLLRQETQYF. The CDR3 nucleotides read TGTGCCAGCAGCTTGTTACGGCAAGAGACCCAGTACTTC.

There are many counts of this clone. The CDR3 DNA sequence: TGTGCCAGCGGCCGAAGGGAGGGCCTAGCAGATACGCAGTATTTT. Amino acid sequence: CASGRREGLADTQYF. This sequence joins TRBV11-1 and TRBJ2-3; 7 bases map to TRBD2. After removal of 8 bases from V and 4 bases from J, the junction contained 12 bases not matched to a gene. The V gene's germline CDR1 is SGHAT and CDR2 FQDESV (reference sequence). This CDR3 has 15 residues.

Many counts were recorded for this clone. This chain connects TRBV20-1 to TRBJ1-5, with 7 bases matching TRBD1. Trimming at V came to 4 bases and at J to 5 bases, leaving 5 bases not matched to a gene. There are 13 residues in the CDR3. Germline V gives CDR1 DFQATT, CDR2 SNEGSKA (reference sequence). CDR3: CSATGQQHQPQHF. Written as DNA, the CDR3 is TGCAGTGCTACGGGACAGCAACATCAGCCCCAGCATTTT.

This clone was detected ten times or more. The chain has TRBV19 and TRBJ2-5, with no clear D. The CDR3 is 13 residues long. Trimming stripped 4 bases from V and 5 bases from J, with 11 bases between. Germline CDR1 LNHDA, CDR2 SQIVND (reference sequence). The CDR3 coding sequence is TGTGCCAGTAGTAATAGAGTTTCGGAGACCCAGTACTTC. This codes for CASSNRVSETQYF.

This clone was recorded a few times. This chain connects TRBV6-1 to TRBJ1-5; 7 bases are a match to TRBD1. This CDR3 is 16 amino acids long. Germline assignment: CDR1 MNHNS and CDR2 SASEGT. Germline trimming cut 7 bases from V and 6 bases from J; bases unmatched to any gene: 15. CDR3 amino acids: CASIDLPPDRSQPQHF. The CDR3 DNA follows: TGTGCCAGCATTGACTTACCACCGGACAGGTCTCAGCCCCAGCATTTT.

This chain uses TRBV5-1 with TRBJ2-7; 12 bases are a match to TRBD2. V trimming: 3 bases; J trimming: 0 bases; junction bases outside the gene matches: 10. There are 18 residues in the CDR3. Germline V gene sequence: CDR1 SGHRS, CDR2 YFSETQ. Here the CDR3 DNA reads TGCGCCAGCAGCTACCACCCGGGGACTAGCGGGCGCTCCTACGAGCAGTACGTC. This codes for CASSYHPGTSGRSYEQYV.

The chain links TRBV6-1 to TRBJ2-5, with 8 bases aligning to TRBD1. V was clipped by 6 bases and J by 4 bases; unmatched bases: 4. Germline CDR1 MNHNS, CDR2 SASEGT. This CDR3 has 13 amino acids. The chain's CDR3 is CASRGTGRETQYF. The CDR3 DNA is TGTGCCAGCAGGGGGACAGGTCGAGAGACCCAGTACTTC.

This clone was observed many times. Here the CDR3 reads CAWSVGLAGGRNEQFF. DNA of the CDR3: TGTGCCTGGAGTGTAGGACTAGCGGGAGGGCGGAATGAGCAGTTCTTC. The chain links TRBV30 to TRBJ2-1; 15 bases match TRBD2. With 0 bases clipped from V and 7 bases from J, the junction kept 4 bases outside the gene matches. CDR1 is GTSNPN, CDR2 SVGIG, per germline (reference sequence). This CDR3 has 16 residues. The whole variable domain, remainder taken from reference TRBV30 and TRBJ2-1, is SQTIHQWPATLVQPVGSPLSLECTVEGTSNPNLYWYRQAAGRGLQLLFYSVGIGQISSEVPQNLSASRPQDRQFILSSKKLLLSDSGFYLCAWSVGLAGGRNEQFFGPGTRLTVL.

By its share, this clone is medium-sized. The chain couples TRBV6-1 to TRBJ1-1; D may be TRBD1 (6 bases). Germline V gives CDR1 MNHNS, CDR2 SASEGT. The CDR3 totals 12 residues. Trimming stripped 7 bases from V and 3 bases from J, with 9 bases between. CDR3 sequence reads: CASKQGYTEAFF. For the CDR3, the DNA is TGTGCCAGCAAACAGGGTTACACTGAAGCTTTCTTT.

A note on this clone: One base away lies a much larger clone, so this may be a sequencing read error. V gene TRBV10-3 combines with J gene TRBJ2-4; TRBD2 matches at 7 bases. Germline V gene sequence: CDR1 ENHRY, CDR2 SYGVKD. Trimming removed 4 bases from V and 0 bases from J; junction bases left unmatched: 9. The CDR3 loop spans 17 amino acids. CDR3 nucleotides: TGTGCCATCAGTGGAAGGAGGGCGGGGGTAGCCAAAAACATTCAGTACTTC. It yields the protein CAISGRRAGVAKNIQYF.

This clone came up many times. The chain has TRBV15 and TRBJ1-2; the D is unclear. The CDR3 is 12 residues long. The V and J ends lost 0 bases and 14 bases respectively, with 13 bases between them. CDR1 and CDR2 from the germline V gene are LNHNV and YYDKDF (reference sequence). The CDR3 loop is CATSRDRSLRTF. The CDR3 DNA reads TGTGCCACCAGCAGAGACAGGAGTCTAAGAACCTTC.

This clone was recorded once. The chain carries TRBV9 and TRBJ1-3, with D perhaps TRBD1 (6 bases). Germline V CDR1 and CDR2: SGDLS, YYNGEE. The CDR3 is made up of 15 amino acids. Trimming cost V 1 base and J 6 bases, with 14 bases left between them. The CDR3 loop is CASSVSRGPVNTIYF. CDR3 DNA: TGTGCCAGCAGCGTATCTCGGGGGCCAGTAAACACCATATATTTT. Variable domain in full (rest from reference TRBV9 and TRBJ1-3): DSGVTQTPKHLITATGQRVTLRCSPRSGDLSVYWYQQSLDQGLQFLIQYYNGEERAKGNILERFSAQQFPDLHSELNLSSLELGDSALYFCASSVSRGPVNTIYFGEGSWLTVV.

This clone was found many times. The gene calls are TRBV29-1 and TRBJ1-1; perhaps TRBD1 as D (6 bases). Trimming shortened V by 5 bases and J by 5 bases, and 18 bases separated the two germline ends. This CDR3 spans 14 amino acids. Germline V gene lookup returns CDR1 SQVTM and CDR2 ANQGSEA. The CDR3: CSVLGQTYGTEAFF. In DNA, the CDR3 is TGCAGCGTTCTAGGACAGACCTATGGGACTGAAGCTTTCTTT.

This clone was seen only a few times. The CDR3, as DNA: TGTGTCAGTAGCCCTACAGGGCGGGGCTATGGCTACACCTTC. This sequence encodes CVSSPTGRGYGYTF. The chain has TRBV6-1 and TRBJ1-2, with D tentatively TRBD1 (6 bases). CDR1 is MNHNS, CDR2 SASEGT, per germline. This CDR3 region has 14 residues.

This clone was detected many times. CDR3 nucleotide sequence: TGTGCCAGCAGGGAGCAGGGGGCGCGTGGCTACACCTTC. Its protein product is CASREQGARGYTF. This chain connects TRBV28 to TRBJ1-2, with 8 bases fitting TRBD1. This CDR3 is built from 13 residues. The J segment lost 7 bases and the V segment lost 6 bases, leaving 7 bases of the junction unmatched. Germline CDR1 reads MDHEN; CDR2 reads SYDVKM.

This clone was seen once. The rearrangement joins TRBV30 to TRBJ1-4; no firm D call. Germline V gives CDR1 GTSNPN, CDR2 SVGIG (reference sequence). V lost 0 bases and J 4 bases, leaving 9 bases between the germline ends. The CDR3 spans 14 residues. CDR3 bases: TGTGCCTGGAGTGTACGAGCCCTTAATGAAAAACTGTTTTTT. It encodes CAWSVRALNEKLFF.

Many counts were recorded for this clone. The CDR3 bases are TGTGCCAGCAGCCAAGTTGGCGGTAATTCACCCCTCCACTTT. Translating it yields CASSQVGGNSPLHF. The chain recombines TRBV14 with TRBJ1-6; no reliable D call. CDR3 size: 14 residues. The V and J ends lost 1 base and 6 bases respectively, with 7 bases between them. Germline lookup yields CDR1 SGHDN and CDR2 FVKESK. The entire variable domain, with the rest obtained from reference TRBV14 and TRBJ1-6, is as follows: EAGVTQFPSHSVIEKGQTVTLRCDPISGHDNLYWYRRVMGKEIKFLLHFVKESKQDESGMPNNRFLAERTGGTYSTLKVQPAELEDSGVYFCASSQVGGNSPLHFGNGTRLTVT.

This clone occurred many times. The chain's CDR3 is CATSRVVSSPQHF. The CDR3 bases are TGTGCCACCAGCAGAGTTGTGAGTTCACCCCAGCATTTT. The chain recombines TRBV15 with TRBJ1-5; D gene uncertain. CDR1 and CDR2 (germline): LNHNV, YYDKDF (reference sequence). This CDR3 has 13 residues. The V end lost 1 base, the J end lost 10 bases, and 11 bases lay between the germline ends.

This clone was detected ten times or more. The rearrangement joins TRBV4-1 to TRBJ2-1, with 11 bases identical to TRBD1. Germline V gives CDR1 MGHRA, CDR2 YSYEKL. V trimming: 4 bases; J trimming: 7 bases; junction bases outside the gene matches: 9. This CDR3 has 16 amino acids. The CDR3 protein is CASSPTVGQGGNEQFF. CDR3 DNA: TGCGCCAGCAGCCCCACGGTGGGACAGGGGGGGAATGAGCAGTTCTTC.

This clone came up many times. CDR3 region: CASSSTGGSGNTIYF. The CDR3 DNA is TGCGCCAGCAGCTCCACAGGCGGCTCTGGAAACACCATATATTTT. V gene TRBV5-1 combines with J gene TRBJ1-3, with D perhaps matching TRBD1 (5 bases). Germline CDR1 is SGHRS and CDR2 is YFSETQ. Trimming left V 3 bases short and J 0 bases short, with 10 bases between. The CDR3 covers 15 residues.

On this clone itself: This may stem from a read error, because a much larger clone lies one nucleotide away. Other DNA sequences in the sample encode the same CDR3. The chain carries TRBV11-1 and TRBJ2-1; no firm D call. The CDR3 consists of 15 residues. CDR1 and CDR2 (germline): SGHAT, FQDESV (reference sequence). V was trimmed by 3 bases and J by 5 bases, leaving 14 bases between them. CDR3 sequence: CASSFSRTANNEQFF. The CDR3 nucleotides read TGTGCCAGCAGCTTCTCACGGACGGCTAACAATGAGCAGTTCTTC.